The text below deals with one T cell receptor beta chain. This clonotype was detected only a few times. There is no known antigen for this receptor. One base away there is no much larger clone; base qualities are not given. This sample was taken from a study of vaccination and CD4 T cells after COVID-19 (dated by TCRdb to 2022 to 2024). Turning to the overall study: Convalescent patients had a positive SARS-CoV-2 result on nasal swab PCR, and of these patients, several had mild disease and one had severe disease. The convalescent cohort included six males and four females, with two Hispanic individuals, seven Caucasians, two Asians and one multiracial person. Control cultures received a CEFX viral epitope pool as the positive control, an HIV-1 Nef peptide pool as the negative control, or no peptide. Participants received two doses of either the Pfizer-BioNTech BNT162b2 vaccine (n=8) or the Moderna mRNA-1273 vaccine (n=2). Post-vaccine blood samples were collected a median of about 72 days after the second vaccine dose, ranging from roughly 12 to 250 days. Post-COVID blood samples from convalescent patients were collected a median of around 100 days after diagnosis, with a range of about 35 to 180 days. The spike-specific CD4+ TCR repertoire was compared before and after mRNA vaccination in about nine COVID-19 convalescent patients and a handful of infection-naive healthy vaccine recipients. Culture stimuli were overlapping spike peptide pools from SARS-CoV-2 and from the common cold coronaviruses HCoV-NL63, HCoV-OC43 and HCoV-229E.

The meaning of the sample's treatment or condition label: roughly 11-day PBMC culture with coronavirus spike peptide pools or control peptides (ViraFEST assay). To expand antigen-specific T cells with peptide pools and then pick out the expanded clonotypes through TCR sequencing, the study relied on the ViraFEST assay. The convalescent patients' positive SARS-CoV-2 PCR tests fell between March and December 2020, which was before the Alpha, Beta and Delta variants emerged in the United States. Each well held around 2 million PBMCs cultured with approximately 10 ug/ml peptide pools in IMDM containing around 5% human AB serum and roughly 9 IU/ml IL-2. Half of the culture medium was replaced with fresh IL-2-containing medium on days 3 and 7. After 10 days of culture, CD4+ T cells were isolated by negative selection using the EasySep CD4+ T cell isolation kit. Ficoll-Paque Plus gradient centrifugation was used to isolate PBMCs from whole blood, and the isolated PBMCs were then either used fresh or cryopreserved at -140C. In general, triplicate wells were set up for every culture condition.

The cysteine opens and the phenylalanine closes a CDR3 of 12 amino acids. Only CDR3 DNA is held: 36 bases, read in frame from base 1. At the junction V is shortened by 3 bases and J by 8 bases, with 10 bases in between. The germline V gene encodes CDR1 MNHNS and CDR2 SASEGT. To prepare the library, PCR was applied. DNA from cultured CD4+ T cells was subjected to TCR sequencing with the Oncomine TCR Beta short-read assay at the Johns Hopkins FTIC core. The QIAamp micro DNA kit was used to extract genomic DNA from the cultured CD4+ T cells. Oncomine TCR Beta libraries from cultured CD4+ T cells were pooled using unique dual indexes and sequenced on an Illumina iSeq 100. The authors' analysis ran thus. Non-productive sequences were filtered out, and CDR3s that did not start with C, did not end with F or W, or were shorter than 7 amino acids were discarded. The MANAFEST web application was used to identify antigen-specific clonotypes by comparing peptide-stimulated wells against reference wells and other culture wells. An FDR below 0.05, an odds ratio above 5, and a productive frequency above 0.1% in at least two of three replicate wells were required for clones to be considered positive. Cross-reactive clonotypes were defined as significantly expanded in both SARS-CoV-2 spike wells and at least one common cold coronavirus spike condition. CDR3 homology was assessed with Levenshtein distances (stringdist) and unrooted phylogenetic trees (ape) in R version 3.6.1. The public reads were reprocessed in TCRdb via fastp at Q25 and MiXCR, keeping in-frame beta chains. Under each unique CDR3 protein, matching rows form one entry showing the most common genes and DNA. These V and J calls originate from TCRdb's pipeline instead of the authors' own analysis. This sample is represented by 9,000 to 10,000 distinct CDR3 sequences; 30% to 40% of them were singletons. The top ten hold 16% of the sample.

What the authors observed across the whole study: In convalescent patients, nearly all vaccine-specific clones (304 of 307) were found to be mono-reactive for SARS-CoV-2 spike rather than cross-reactive with common cold coronaviruses. Only a relatively small number of convalescent patients were included in the study, and early timepoints following natural infection were not analyzed. Among convalescent patients, a median around 86% of the SARS-CoV-2-reactive clones seen after vaccination appeared only after vaccination, which suggests priming specific to the vaccine. Although the median number of SARS-CoV-2-reactive clonotypes went up from some 23 after infection to approximately 40 after vaccination, the increase was not significant.

Sequenced material: CD4+ T cells from blood, cultured in vitro. This sequence uses TRBV6-1 and TRBJ2-5, with the D gene not clear enough to name. The receptor was derived from a human donor who had recovered from COVID-19. CDR3 sequence: CASSDVYSTQYF. The nucleotide sequence is given as TGTGCCAGCAGTGACGTCTACAGTACCCAGTACTTC.